These T cell receptor beta chains were read from a single sample in a study of T cell changes during pregnancy in multiple sclerosis. Only in-frame clones appear in the TCRdb table, and some are missing; sequencing was by immunoSEQ multiplex PCR. Among 55,000 to 75,000 clones listed, around 92% were seen once. The sample here was peripheral blood, taken in the third trimester of pregnancy. The source is a female donor in good health, enrolled as a control in a pregnancy study. Both conserved end residues are part of each CDR3. Fields, in order: D gene, J gene, V gene, clone size, CDR3 protein, CDR3 DNA. D genes are given only for firm matches. Not every row has a clone size; where given, it reads once, few, many or a size class.

>.|TRBJ1-4|TRBV30|.
CAWGAGYGEKLFF
TGTGCCTGGGGGGCAGGGTACGGTGAAAAACTGTTTTTT
>.|TRBJ1-4|TRBV5-5|.
CASSSGGDNEKLFF
TGTGCCAGCAGCTCGGGCGGGGATAATGAAAAACTGTTTTTT
>.|TRBJ2-1|TRBV7-8|.
CASSALPTPSSYNEQFF
TGTGCCAGCAGTGCGTTACCCACTCCTAGCTCCTACAATGAGCAGTTCTTC
>.|TRBJ2-3|TRBV7-8|once
CASRPIESDTQYF
TGTGCCAGCAGACCCATTGAAAGCGATACGCAGTATTTT
>.|TRBJ2-5|TRBV28|.
CASSLRGWYQETQYF
TGTGCCAGCAGTTTAAGGGGATGGTACCAAGAGACCCAGTACTTC
>.|TRBJ1-1|TRBV6-6|once
CASRATGTRPEAFF
TGTGCCAGCAGGGCGACAGGCACAAGGCCTGAAGCTTTCTTT
>TRBD1|TRBJ1-5|TRBV28|.
CASSLGQGGQPQHF
TGTGCCAGCAGCCTAGGACAGGGAGGTCAGCCCCAGCATTTT
>.|TRBJ1-1|TRBV18|.
CASSPPGRSEAFF
TGTGCCAGCTCACCCCCAGGGAGGTCTGAAGCTTTCTTT
>.|TRBJ1-1|TRBV29-1|.
CSVEDTGEAFF
TGCAGCGTTGAAGATACAGGTGAAGCTTTCTTT
>.|TRBJ1-5|TRBV6-1|.
CASSGGGDFQPQHF
TGTGCCAGCAGTGGGGGCGGGGATTTTCAGCCCCAGCATTTT